Following are 28 T cell receptor beta chains from one sample sequenced in a study of cytomegalovirus exposure and HLA in healthy donors. The table came from immunoSEQ multiplex PCR; TCRdb's copy has only in-frame clones and leaves some out. The sample yields 82,000 or so clones, more than 85% seen once. The sequenced material came from PBMCs. The origin of the receptors is a man aged 18-30 years in good health and CMV-seronegative.

In its sample, this clone was seen once. V is TRBV4-1 and J is TRBJ2-1; 14 nucleotides agree with TRBD2. The length of the CDR3 is 20 residues. Germline loops: CDR1 MGHRA, CDR2 YSYEKL. V trimming: 3 bases; J trimming: 1 base; junction bases outside the gene matches: 11. The DNA for the CDR3 is TGCGCCAGCAGCCAGGGCGGACTAGCGGGAGGAGTAGGTTCCTACAATGAGCAGTTCTTC. It codes for CASSQGGLAGGVGSYNEQFF.

The rearrangement links TRBV7-6 to TRBJ2-3; 9 nucleotides align to TRBD1. V shed 1 base and J 4 bases; nucleotides not matched to a gene: 6. The germline gives CDR1 SGHVS, CDR2 FNYEAQ. CDR3 length: 16 residues. CDR3 DNA: TGTGCCAGCAGCTTAGTGGTGACAGGGGGAGCAGATACGCAGTATTTT. It encodes CASSLVVTGGADTQYF.

The rearrangement links TRBV30 to TRBJ1-5, with 9 bases aligning to TRBD1. The V gene end was trimmed by 3 bases and the J gene end by 2 bases; junction bases not matched to a gene: 8. Germline values: CDR1 GTSNPN, CDR2 SVGIG (reference sequence). The CDR3 is made up of 16 amino acids. The CDR3 loop reads CAWRGGTGMGNQPQHF. The CDR3, as DNA: TGTGCCTGGAGGGGCGGGACAGGGATGGGCAATCAGCCCCAGCATTTT.

The rearrangement uses TRBV5-4 and TRBJ2-7, with 8 bases aligning to TRBD2. This CDR3 has 19 amino acids. The trim removed 3 bases at V and 4 bases at J, leaving 21 bases unmatched. Germline assignment: CDR1 SGHNT and CDR2 YYREEE (reference sequence). CDR3 amino acids: CASSSMSRGQREQWYEQYF. In DNA form, the CDR3 reads TGTGCCAGCAGCTCTATGAGTCGGGGTCAGCGGGAGCAATGGTACGAGCAGTACTTC.

The chain uses TRBV28 and TRBJ1-5; 7 nucleotides line up with TRBD1. The ends lost 5 bases at V and 7 bases at J; junction bases unmatched: 14. From germline, CDR1 is MDHEN and CDR2 SYDVKM. The CDR3 consists of 16 residues. This CDR3 is CASSLYRQGSWQPQHF. The CDR3 nucleotides read TGTGCCAGCAGTCTATACCGACAGGGTTCGTGGCAGCCCCAGCATTTT. Full variable domain (missing parts from reference TRBV28 and TRBJ1-5): DVKVTQSSRYLVKRTGEKVFLECVQDMDHENMFWYRQDPGLGLRLIYFSYDVKMKEKGDIPEGYSVSREKKERFSLILESASTNQTSMYLCASSLYRQGSWQPQHFGDGTRLSIL.

The chain links TRBV9 to TRBJ2-2, with 7 bases lining up with TRBD2. Per germline, CDR1 SGDLS and CDR2 YYNGEE. The trim removed 5 bases at V and 2 bases at J, leaving 12 bases unmatched. This CDR3 has 17 residues. The CDR3 DNA reads TGTGCCAGCAGACCAAGACTATCGGGGGGTAACACCGGGGAGCTGTTTTTT. It encodes CASRPRLSGGNTGELFF.

This chain links TRBV18 with TRBJ1-1, with 9 bases fitting TRBD1. From germline, CDR1 is KGHSH and CDR2 LQKENI. Germline trimming cut 5 bases from V and 3 bases from J; bases unmatched to any gene: 7. The CDR3 length is 15 residues. In DNA form, the CDR3 reads TGTGCCAGCTCATCACGACAGGGGGTCGACACTGAAGCTTTCTTT. Protein: CASSSRQGVDTEAFF.

The rearrangement uses TRBV11-2 and TRBJ1-3; D gene ambiguous. This CDR3 contains 12 residues. V was shortened by 5 bases and J by 9 bases, with 11 bases between the two germline ends. Germline V CDR1 and CDR2: SGHAT, FQNNGV. The CDR3 DNA sequence: TGTGCCAGCAGCCACGCCCCCGGCACCATATATTTT. Translated: CASSHAPGTIYF. The full variable domain, with the rest looked up from reference TRBV11-2 and TRBJ1-3, is EAGVAQSPRYKIIEKRQSVAFWCNPISGHATLYWYQQILGQGPKLLIQFQNNGVVDDSQLPKDRFSAERLKGVDSTLKIQPAKLEDSAVYLCASSHAPGTIYFGEGSWLTVV.

This clone was seen a few times. The rearrangement uses TRBV7-2 and TRBJ1-2; 11 bases map to TRBD1. The CDR3 extends over 15 amino acids. The V and J ends lost 5 bases and 8 bases, in that order; junction bases with no gene match: 10. Germline CDR1 and CDR2: SGHTA and FQGNSA. The CDR3 reads CASSPKGQGAGGYTF. CDR3 in DNA: TGTGCCAGCAGCCCCAAAGGACAGGGGGCGGGAGGCTACACCTTC.

This clone was seen a few times. The rearrangement uses TRBV5-1 and TRBJ1-2, with D perhaps TRBD1 (5 bases). CDR3 length: 13 amino acids. From germline, CDR1 is SGHRS and CDR2 YFSETQ. V was trimmed by 2 bases and J by 2 bases, leaving 7 bases between them. The CDR3 DNA follows: TGCGCCAGCAGCTTCGACAGCAACTATGGCTACACCTTC. Residues: CASSFDSNYGYTF. The full variable domain, its missing parts supplied by reference TRBV5-1 and TRBJ1-2, is KAGVTQTPRYLIKTRGQQVTLSCSPISGHRSVSWYQQTPGQGLQFLFEYFSETQRNKGNFPGRFSGRQFSNSRSEMNVSTLELGDSALYLCASSFDSNYGYTFGSGTRLTVV.

CDR3 DNA sequence: TGCAGCACGGGATCAGGGAACACTGAAGCTTTCTTT. The encoded protein is CSTGSGNTEAFF. This chain connects TRBV29-1 to TRBJ1-1; D gene unclear. In germline, CDR1 is SQVTM, CDR2 ANQGSEA. The V end lost 8 bases, the J end lost 1 base, and 11 bases lay between the germline ends. This CDR3 contains 12 residues.

This clone has only one observation. This chain links TRBV4-1 with TRBJ2-3; D is perhaps TRBD1 (6 bases). Between the trimmed V and J ends, which lost 3 bases and 5 bases, there was a span of 12 bases. This CDR3 spans 14 amino acids. Germline-derived CDR1 and CDR2 are MGHRA and YSYEKL. CDR3 nucleotide sequence: TGCGCCAGCAGCCAGGGAACAGGGTTAGATACGCAGTATTTT. Protein: CASSQGTGLDTQYF.

V usage is TRBV18 and J usage is TRBJ2-2, with 11 bases matching TRBD2. The CDR3 is made up of 14 amino acids. Germline V gives CDR1 KGHSH, CDR2 LQKENI. The ends lost 5 bases at V and 8 bases at J; junction bases unmatched: 4. In DNA, the CDR3 is TGTGCCAGCTCAACTAGCGGGAGTTTGGGGGAGCTGTTTTTT. It specifies CASSTSGSLGELFF.

The V call is TRBV5-1, the J call TRBJ2-5; D perhaps matches TRBD2 (5 bases). Trimming took 2 bases from V and 3 from J, leaving 5 bases between them. Per germline, CDR1 SGHRS and CDR2 YFSETQ. The CDR3 runs 12 residues. The CDR3 region is CASSFGEETQYF. The DNA for the CDR3 is TGCGCCAGCAGCTTCGGGGAAGAGACCCAGTACTTC.

The chain links TRBV2 to TRBJ1-1, with 11 bases identical to TRBD1. Looked up from germline, CDR1 is SNHLY and CDR2 is FYNNEI. Trimming took 7 bases from V and 5 from J; bases not matched to a gene: 6. The CDR3 consists of 14 residues. For the CDR3, the DNA is TGTGCCAGCATTCGGACAGGGGGCTGGACTGAAGCTTTCTTT. Translation gives CASIRTGGWTEAFF.

The chain has TRBV5-1 and TRBJ2-1; 12 bases match TRBD2. CDR3 length: 16 amino acids. The ends lost 4 bases at V and 7 bases at J; junction bases unmatched: 9. The germline gives CDR1 SGHRS, CDR2 YFSETQ. Here the CDR3 reads CASSPLTSGSGNEQFF. CDR3 sequence (DNA): TGCGCCAGCAGCCCGCTGACTAGCGGGAGCGGTAATGAGCAGTTCTTC.

This sequence joins TRBV4-1 and TRBJ2-3; no definite D call. Germline values: CDR1 MGHRA, CDR2 YSYEKL. V shed 2 bases and J shed 6 bases, with 12 bases lying between them. CDR3 size: 14 residues. DNA for the CDR3: TGCGCCAGCAGCCAAACTACGCGGCGGGATACGCAGTATTTT. Its translation is CASSQTTRRDTQYF.

The rearrangement joins TRBV7-9 to TRBJ2-7, with a possible D match to TRBD1 (6 bases). This CDR3 spans 14 amino acids. Trimming shortened V by 5 bases and J by 7 bases, and 18 bases separated the two germline ends. CDR1 and CDR2 from the germline V gene are SEHNR and FQNEAQ (reference sequence). The CDR3 coding sequence is TGTGCCAGCAGCCCGCACGGACAGTCACCAGAGCAGTACTTC. Translated: CASSPHGQSPEQYF.

The V gene is TRBV5-6, the J gene TRBJ1-2; D may be TRBD1 (6 bases). Looked up from germline, CDR1 is SGHDT and CDR2 is YYEEEE. Trimming shortened V by 2 bases and J by 4 bases, and 12 bases separated the two germline ends. The CDR3 runs 14 residues. The CDR3 loop reads CASSFNRVLYGYTF. The CDR3 DNA is TGTGCCAGCAGCTTCAACAGGGTCCTCTATGGCTACACCTTC.

The rearrangement links TRBV10-3 to TRBJ2-1; 14 bases are shared with TRBD2. Trimming at V came to 6 bases and at J to 3 bases, leaving 1 base not matched to a gene. The germline gives CDR1 ENHRY, CDR2 SYGVKD. The CDR3 is made up of 15 amino acids. For the CDR3, the DNA is TGTGCCATCAGGGGGACTAGCGGGGGCTACAATGAGCAGTTCTTC. It encodes CAIRGTSGGYNEQFF.

The chain carries TRBV27 and TRBJ1-2; TRBD1 is a possible D gene (6 bases). From germline, CDR1 is MNHEY and CDR2 SMNVEV (reference sequence). This CDR3 comprises 12 residues. With 5 bases removed from V and 4 bases from J, the gap between germline ends came to 8 bases. The CDR3 protein is CASSQDSYGYTF. DNA for the CDR3: TGTGCCAGCAGTCAGGACAGCTATGGCTACACCTTC.

This rearrangement joins TRBV9 to TRBJ2-5; tentative D call: TRBD1 (5 bases). Looked up from germline, CDR1 is SGDLS and CDR2 is YYNGEE. CDR3 size: 15 residues. V lost 0 bases and J 1 base, leaving 10 bases between the germline ends. For the CDR3, the DNA is TGTGCCAGCAGCGTAGGTGGGGCAGGCCAAGAGACCCAGTACTTC. As protein: CASSVGGAGQETQYF.

The chain joins TRBV18 to TRBJ2-7; D is perhaps TRBD2 (5 bases). The CDR3 is 14 amino acids. Trimming cost V 1 base and J 6 bases, with 13 bases left between them. The germline gives CDR1 KGHSH, CDR2 LQKENI. The CDR3 bases are TGTGCCAGCTCACCACAGCGGCAGCCCGGCGAGCAGTACTTC. Translation: CASSPQRQPGEQYF.

The chain has TRBV27 and TRBJ2-2, with TRBD2 as a possible D gene (5 bases). Per germline, CDR1 MNHEY and CDR2 SMNVEV (reference sequence). This CDR3 has 14 residues. The V and J ends lost 1 base and 6 bases respectively, with 9 bases between them. The CDR3: CASSLFQRAGELFF. CDR3 sequence (DNA): TGTGCCAGCAGTTTATTCCAGAGGGCCGGGGAGCTGTTTTTT.

This chain connects TRBV5-6 to TRBJ1-3; no definite D call. V lost 6 bases to trimming and J lost 2 bases, with 12 bases between them. The length of the CDR3 is 14 residues. Germline CDR1 and CDR2: SGHDT and YYEEEE. CDR3 amino acids: CASTRGHTGNTIYF. CDR3 DNA sequence: TGTGCCAGCACTCGCGGGCACACTGGAAACACCATATATTTT.

This sequence joins TRBV27 and TRBJ2-3; 8 bases fit TRBD1. With 3 bases clipped from V and 3 bases from J, the junction kept 8 bases outside the gene matches. The CDR3 contains 16 residues. Germline V CDR1 and CDR2: MNHEY, SMNVEV (reference sequence). CDR3 residues: CASSFLTGVSTDTQYF. The CDR3 DNA reads as TGTGCCAGCAGTTTCTTGACAGGGGTTTCTACAGATACGCAGTATTTT.

The rearrangement uses TRBV5-1 and TRBJ2-3, with D possibly matching TRBD2 (5 bases). CDR1 is SGHRS, CDR2 YFSETQ, per germline. The CDR3 length is 14 residues. Trimming left V 0 bases short and J 2 bases short, with 7 bases between. CDR3 nucleotides: TGCGCCAGCAGCTTGGGGGGAGTCACAGATACGCAGTATTTT. Protein: CASSLGGVTDTQYF.

V gene TRBV19 combines with J gene TRBJ2-5, with 11 bases lining up with TRBD1. V lost 6 bases, J lost 5 bases, and 11 bases stayed unmatched. The CDR3 has 16 amino acids. CDR1 is LNHDA, CDR2 SQIVND, per germline (reference sequence). As DNA, the CDR3 is TGTGCCAGTAGCCACCCCTCGGACAGGGGGCTGGAGACCCAGTACTTC. It translates to CASSHPSDRGLETQYF.